The 27 T cell receptor beta chains reported below all come from one sample, sequenced in a study of shared T cell receptors in the human thymus (dated by TCRdb to about 2021). To prepare the library, the immunoSEQ multiplex PCR assay was applied. TCRdb holds this immuneACCESS table with in-frame rearrangements only. Some clones are missing; in checked studies, unresolved V genes explain under half, and the rest has no known cause. The sample contains hundreds of thousands of clones, about 90% of them found a single time. More than 0.009% of the sample is held by the ten biggest clonotypes. In addition, the sample was reused for a study of human thymus T cells.

Sequenced sample: thymocytes. All receptors come from a boy in the first two years of life with a congenital heart defect. Donor details come from another sample of the same person, matched by shared clones.

V gene TRBV5-4 combines with J gene TRBJ2-7; 10 bases line up with TRBD1. Germline loops: CDR1 SGHNT, CDR2 YYREEE (reference sequence). V dropped 3 bases and J dropped 0; count of bases not matched to a gene: 9. There are 17 residues in the CDR3. The CDR3 protein is CASSYDRGPKSSYEQYF. The CDR3 DNA is TGTGCCAGCAGCTACGACAGGGGGCCGAAGAGCTCCTACGAGCAGTACTTC.

This chain uses TRBV5-1 with TRBJ2-4, with 8 positions matching TRBD1. V lost 4 bases and J lost 1; bases outside the gene matches: 10. Germline-derived CDR1 and CDR2 are SGHRS and YFSETQ. CDR3 length equals 17 residues. CDR3 DNA: TGCGCCAGCAGCGGAAGAACTCGGACAGGGGCCAAAAACATTCAGTACTTC. Residues: CASSGRTRTGAKNIQYF.

This sequence joins TRBV11-2 and TRBJ2-7; D might be TRBD1 (6 bases). This CDR3 contains 13 residues. V lost 8 bases and J 4 bases, leaving 15 bases between the germline ends. Germline V lookup: CDR1 SGHAT, CDR2 FQNNGV. For the CDR3, the DNA is TGTGCCAGCGTCGGACAGAAATTGTACGAGCAGTACTTC. Its protein product is CASVGQKLYEQYF.

V and J are TRBV19 and TRBJ1-1; 7 bases map to TRBD1. V gave up 3 bases and J gave up 4 bases; unmatched junction bases: 5. The V gene's germline CDR1 is LNHDA and CDR2 SQIVND (reference sequence). The CDR3 has 14 residues. CDR3 loop: CASSIKGASTEAFF. DNA of the CDR3: TGTGCCAGTAGTATCAAGGGGGCGTCCACTGAAGCTTTCTTT.

J is TRBJ2-6 and V is TRBV18; D may be TRBD2 (5 bases). CDR1 and CDR2 (germline): KGHSH, LQKENI. CDR3 length: 19 residues. The ends were cut back, 2 bases at V and 0 bases at J, with 17 bases in the middle. The CDR3 nucleotides are TGTGCCAGCTCACCAGAGTTGAGGCTAGCAAGCTCTGGGGCCAACGTCCTGACTTTC. Encoded protein: CASSPELRLASSGANVLTF.

A single count supports this clone. The chain carries TRBV19 and TRBJ2-7, with 7 bases that match TRBD1. The CDR3 spans 14 residues. CDR1 and CDR2 from the germline V gene are LNHDA and SQIVND (reference sequence). The junction had 2 bases not matched to a gene; V was cut back by 1 base and J by 2 bases. The CDR3 DNA follows: TGTGCCAGTAGTATAGGGACAGGAGCCTACGAGCAGTACTTC. This gives the protein CASSIGTGAYEQYF.

The chain employs TRBV30 and TRBJ1-5, with D perhaps matching TRBD1 (5 bases). Germline values: CDR1 GTSNPN, CDR2 SVGIG (reference sequence). V was trimmed by 3 bases and J by 5 bases, leaving 11 bases between them. The CDR3 is 13 amino acids. The CDR3, as DNA: TGTGCCTGGAGCACAGGATCAGATCAGCCCCAGCATTTT. It encodes CAWSTGSDQPQHF.

The chain has TRBV13 and TRBJ1-2; unclear D gene. V was shortened by 1 base and J by 4 bases, with 16 bases between the two germline ends. The CDR3 sequence is 16 residues long. Germline V gene data show CDR1 as PRHDT and CDR2 as FYEKMQ (reference sequence). The CDR3 DNA is TGTGCCAGCAGCTTAGATCGCGGCACTTACCGCTATGGCTACACCTTC. Translated: CASSLDRGTYRYGYTF.

The chain carries TRBV27 and TRBJ2-6, with D tentatively TRBD1 (6 bases). The V gene's germline CDR1 is MNHEY and CDR2 SMNVEV (reference sequence). The germline V and J ends were trimmed by 5 bases and 1 base, with 18 bases remaining between them. This CDR3 comprises 18 residues. CDR3 protein: CASSPSTGQGSGANVLTF. In DNA, the CDR3 is TGTGCCAGCAGTCCAAGCACGGGTCAGGGGTCTGGGGCCAACGTCCTGACTTTC.

V is TRBV4-3 and J is TRBJ2-6, with a possible D match to TRBD1 (5 bases). Trimming shortened V by 0 bases and J by 4 bases, and 16 bases separated the two germline ends. The CDR3 is made up of 18 amino acids. Germline loops: CDR1 LGHNA, CDR2 YSLEER. CDR3 DNA sequence: TGCGCCAGCAGCCAAGACGGTGACCAGGGTTTAGGGGCCAACGTCCTGACTTTC. It is translated as CASSQDGDQGLGANVLTF.

This rearrangement joins TRBV15 to TRBJ2-7; 9 nucleotides line up with TRBD1. V trimming: 1 base; J trimming: 6 bases; junction bases outside the gene matches: 7. Germline V gene data show CDR1 as LNHNV and CDR2 as YYDKDF (reference sequence). CDR3 size: 15 residues. In nucleotides, the CDR3 is TGTGCCACCAGCAGAGTGGGGACAGGGCCGCCCGAGCAGTACTTC. This encodes CATSRVGTGPPEQYF.

The chain has TRBV28 and TRBJ2-1; 10 nucleotides match TRBD2. The CDR3 has 17 amino acids. V lost 5 bases and J lost 7; bases outside the gene matches: 14. Germline V gene sequence: CDR1 MDHEN, CDR2 SYDVKM. CDR3 amino acids: CASSPFTTSGWKNEQFF. In DNA form, the CDR3 reads TGTGCCAGCAGTCCCTTCACGACTAGCGGGTGGAAGAATGAGCAGTTCTTC.

This chain uses TRBV5-5 with TRBJ2-7; D is perhaps TRBD1 (6 bases). This CDR3 is 16 amino acids long. CDR1 SGHKS and CDR2 YYEKEE come from the germline V gene (reference sequence). V gave up 4 bases and J gave up 4 bases, with 21 bases separating them. This chain's CDR3 is CASSVVGARLPYEQYF. DNA of the CDR3: TGTGCCAGCAGCGTTGTGGGGGCCAGGCTCCCTTACGAGCAGTACTTC.

This rearrangement joins TRBV5-1 to TRBJ2-1, with TRBD2 matching 14 bases. V dropped 3 bases and J dropped 4; count of bases not matched to a gene: 15. CDR1 and CDR2 from the germline V gene are SGHRS and YFSETQ. This CDR3 has 20 residues. CDR3 loop: CASSWGGLAGVKKTYNEQFF. The CDR3 DNA reads TGCGCCAGCAGCTGGGGGGGACTAGCGGGAGTAAAGAAGACTTACAATGAGCAGTTCTTC.

The chain has TRBV4-1 and TRBJ2-1, with 7 bases fitting TRBD2. Trimming at V came to 0 bases and at J to 5 bases, leaving 10 bases not matched to a gene. Germline V lookup: CDR1 MGHRA, CDR2 YSYEKL. The CDR3 covers 17 residues. CDR3 nucleotide sequence: TGCGCCAGCAGCCAAGATGTGGCGGGAGAGGAAAACAATGAGCAGTTCTTC. It codes for CASSQDVAGEENNEQFF.

The rearrangement uses TRBV30 and TRBJ1-1, with a possible D match to TRBD1 (5 bases). CDR3 length equals 15 residues. Germline V gene sequence: CDR1 GTSNPN, CDR2 SVGIG (reference sequence). V shed 2 bases and J shed 1 base, with 14 bases lying between them. The CDR3 sequence: CAWSLRGHPNTEAFF. The CDR3 DNA reads as TGTGCCTGGAGTTTACGCGGACATCCGAACACTGAAGCTTTCTTT.

With regard to this clone: Other nucleotide sequences from this sample produce the same CDR3. The chain employs TRBV2 and TRBJ1-6; 9 bases match TRBD1. The CDR3 is 16 amino acids. The ends lost 4 bases at V and 13 bases at J; junction bases unmatched: 14. Germline assignment: CDR1 SNHLY and CDR2 FYNNEI. CDR3 in amino acids: CASSGGQGIPFSPLHF. The CDR3 region has the DNA TGTGCCAGCAGTGGTGGACAGGGGATCCCTTTTTCCCCCCTCCACTTT.

The V and J genes are TRBV19 and TRBJ2-7, with 11 bases identical to TRBD1. CDR1 LNHDA and CDR2 SQIVND come from the germline V gene (reference sequence). The trim removed 2 bases at V and 4 bases at J, leaving 7 bases unmatched. The CDR3 has 16 amino acids. CDR3 DNA sequence: TGTGCCAGTAGTATATCGGGACAGGGGGAGCCTTACGAGCAGTACTTC. It specifies CASSISGQGEPYEQYF. The variable domain in full, with the rest retrieved from reference TRBV19 and TRBJ2-7, is DGGITQSPKYLFRKEGQNVTLSCEQNLNHDAMYWYRQDPGQGLRLIYYSQIVNDFQKGDIAEGYSVSREKKESFPLTVTSAQKNPTAFYLCASSISGQGEPYEQYFGPGTRLTVT.

This clone was found once. The rearrangement uses TRBV29-1 and TRBJ1-1; no clear D gene. From germline, CDR1 is SQVTM and CDR2 ANQGSEA. Trimming removed 0 bases at V and 4 bases at J, with 9 bases between. The CDR3 loop spans 13 amino acids. The DNA of the CDR3 is TGCAGCGTTGAAGATCGGGTTGGCACTGAAGCTTTCTTT. The encoded protein is CSVEDRVGTEAFF.

The V call is TRBV27, the J call TRBJ1-1; 7 bases align to TRBD1. The V gene's germline CDR1 is MNHEY and CDR2 SMNVEV (reference sequence). Losses at the gene ends were 4 bases for V and 2 bases for J; bases not matched to a gene: 10. This CDR3 has 16 amino acids. CDR3 sequence (DNA): TGTGCCAGCAGTTCTCACTACCGGACAGGCAACACTGAAGCTTTCTTT. Translation gives CASSSHYRTGNTEAFF.

The chain couples TRBV30 to TRBJ2-5; TRBD2 aligns across 10 bases. With V trimmed by 4 bases and J by 1 base, 12 bases remained unmatched. This CDR3 spans 17 amino acids. Germline loops: CDR1 GTSNPN, CDR2 SVGIG (reference sequence). CDR3 amino acids: CAWTLGLAGAIQETQYF. CDR3 bases: TGTGCCTGGACCCTCGGGCTAGCGGGAGCCATCCAAGAGACCCAGTACTTC. The full variable domain, in which reference TRBV30 and TRBJ2-5 provide the parts outside the CDR3, is SQTIHQWPATLVQPVGSPLSLECTVEGTSNPNLYWYRQAAGRGLQLLFYSVGIGQISSEVPQNLSASRPQDRQFILSSKKLLLSDSGFYLCAWTLGLAGAIQETQYFGPGTRLLVL.

V gene TRBV4-3 combines with J gene TRBJ1-3; D unresolved. CDR1 and CDR2 from the germline V gene are LGHNA and YSLEER. This CDR3 contains 21 residues. The V end was cut by 6 bases, the J end by 0 bases, with 30 bases between. Written as DNA, the CDR3 is TGCGCCAGCAGTCAATTCGCCCGCCGGGAACCACACCGAGTCTCTGGAAACACCATATATTTT. It specifies CASSQFARREPHRVSGNTIYF.

This clone was recorded a few times. This chain connects TRBV19 to TRBJ1-1; D remains ambiguous. The CDR3 has 16 amino acids. The V gene lost 8 bases and the J gene lost 1 base, with 20 bases spanning the gap. Per the germline V gene, CDR1 is LNHDA and CDR2 is SQIVND (reference sequence). CDR3 nucleotides: TGTGCCAGTGCCAATAAGCCGCAAGGGAGGAACACTGAAGCTTTCTTT. Its protein product is CASANKPQGRNTEAFF.

J is TRBJ1-2 and V is TRBV4-3; D is perhaps TRBD1 (6 bases). V lost 1 base to trimming and J lost 7 bases, with 13 bases between them. The CDR3 length is 14 residues. Looked up from germline, CDR1 is LGHNA and CDR2 is YSLEER. The CDR3 reads CASSQGGQGSGYTF. CDR3 DNA sequence: TGCGCCAGCAGCCAAGGGGGGCAGGGGTCTGGCTACACCTTC.

Concerning this clone: A read error may account for a junction end that differs from germline. The genes are TRBV30 and TRBJ1-4; 9 bases fit TRBD1. CDR1 and CDR2 (germline): GTSNPN, SVGIG (reference sequence). This CDR3 is built from 15 residues. The CDR3 here is CAWSLPGQGAIQRNF. Written as DNA, the CDR3 is TGTGCCTGGTCGCTCCCGGGACAGGGCGCTATCCAGAGAAATTTT. Complete variable domain (other parts from reference TRBV30 and TRBJ1-4): SQTIHQWPATLVQPVGSPLSLECTVEGTSNPNLYWYRQAAGRGLQLLFYSVGIGQISSEVPQNLSASRPQDRQFILSSKKLLLSDSGFYLCAWSLPGQGAIQRNFGSGTQLSVL.

This clone was found once. The chain combines TRBV2 with TRBJ2-1; tentatively, D is TRBD2 (5 bases). The CDR3 spans 13 residues. The germline V gene encodes CDR1 SNHLY and CDR2 FYNNEI. Trimming took off 8 bases at V and 10 bases at J, with 18 bases between the two ends. The DNA of the CDR3 is TGTGCCAGCTGGGAGCGCCAGTCTGGGGAGCAGTTCTTC. Its protein is CASWERQSGEQFF. The full variable domain, with the rest looked up from reference TRBV2 and TRBJ2-1, is EPEVTQTPSHQVTQMGQEVILRCVPISNHLYFYWYRQILGQKVEFLVSFYNNEISEKSEIFDDQFSVERPDGSNFTLKIRSTKLEDSAMYFCASWERQSGEQFFGPGTRLTVL.

The gene calls are TRBV5-1 and TRBJ2-1; D not certain. CDR1 SGHRS and CDR2 YFSETQ come from the germline V gene. V shed 2 bases and J shed 7 bases, with 10 bases lying between them. The length of the CDR3 is 13 residues. Here the CDR3 DNA reads TGCGCCAGCAGCTTTAACACAGAGAATGAGCAGTTCTTC. Translating it yields CASSFNTENEQFF.